The next 14 T cell receptor beta chains were all read from a single sample in a study of T-cell reconstitution after alpha-beta-depleted transplantation in children (dated by TCRdb to about 2016). Preparation of the library involved PCR. For sequencing, an Illumina HiSeq 2500 was employed. To normalize quantification of the TCRbeta repertoire, the TCR libraries were built with molecular barcoding that relied on unique molecular identifiers. TCRdb reworked the public reads: Q25 trimming with fastp, MiXCR clone assembly, productive beta chains retained. Merged by CDR3 protein, the rows form single entries marked with the most common genes and DNA. The sample table records 98,000 or so distinct CDR3 sequences; more than 20% of these occur just once. The ten largest clones represent about 21% of the sample. Explained via the paper, the treatment or condition label denotes: allogeneic hematopoietic cell transplantation with graft depleted of TCRalphabeta T cells and CD19 B cells.

The sample in question was PBMCs, obtained before TCRalphabeta/CD19-depleted stem cell transplant. The receptor source for this set is a boy aged 2 to 9 with acute lymphoblastic leukemia, due to receive a stem cell transplant.

The chain links TRBV25-1 to TRBJ2-3; TRBD1 or TRBD2 may be the D gene (5 bases each). This CDR3 has 15 amino acids. V was clipped by 3 bases and J by 6 bases, with 16 bases between them. CDR1 and CDR2 from the germline V gene are MGHDK and SYGVNS. CDR3 region: CASSEGRLAVDTQYF. As DNA, the CDR3 is TGTGCCAGCAGTGAGGGACGGCTAGCCGTCGATACGCAGTATTTT. The variable domain in full, with the rest retrieved from reference TRBV25-1 and TRBJ2-3, is EADIYQTPRYLVIGTGKKITLECSQTMGHDKMYWYQQDPGMELHLIHYSYGVNSTEKGDLSSESTVSRIRTEHFPLTLESARPSHTSQYLCASSEGRLAVDTQYFGPGTRLTVL.

V usage is TRBV5-4 and J usage is TRBJ2-1, with D perhaps matching TRBD2 (5 bases). V dropped 5 bases and J dropped 9 bases, with 9 bases sitting between them. The CDR3 is 11 residues long. Germline-derived CDR1 and CDR2 are SGHNT and YYREEE (reference sequence). The CDR3 protein is CASRGEIEQFF. CDR3 DNA sequence: TGTGCCAGCAGGGGAGAGATTGAGCAGTTCTTC. Filled out from reference TRBV5-4 and TRBJ2-1, the complete variable domain reads ETGVTQSPTHLIKTRGQQVTLRCSSQSGHNTVSWYQQALGQGPQFIFQYYREEENGRGNFPPRFSGLQFPNYSSELNVNALELDDSALYLCASRGEIEQFFGPGTRLTVL.

The gene calls are TRBV7-8 and TRBJ2-1; tentatively, D is TRBD2 (6 bases). Between the trimmed V and J ends, which lost 2 bases and 3 bases, there was a span of 14 bases. Germline loops: CDR1 SGHVS, CDR2 FQNEAQ. The CDR3 has 16 residues. The CDR3: CASSLRVGGLYNEQFF. In DNA form, the CDR3 reads TGTGCCAGCAGCTTACGCGTTGGAGGGCTCTACAATGAGCAGTTCTTC.

The genes are TRBV18 and TRBJ2-1, with D hard to call. Between the trimmed V and J ends, which lost 0 bases and 7 bases, there was a span of 7 bases. CDR3 length equals 13 residues. CDR1 is KGHSH, CDR2 LQKENI, per germline. CDR3 protein: CASSPPRANEQFF. CDR3 DNA: TGTGCCAGCTCACCACCCCGGGCAAATGAGCAGTTCTTC.

The rearrangement joins TRBV20-1 to TRBJ2-5; TRBD2 agrees at 9 bases. The CDR3 contains 16 residues. V was pared by 5 bases and J by 5 bases, with 15 bases of the junction left unmatched. Germline values: CDR1 DFQATT, CDR2 SNEGSKA (reference sequence). As DNA, the CDR3 is TGCAGTGCTCCCCCCCGGTTCCCGGGACTAGCTGAGACCCAGTACTTC. Its protein is CSAPPRFPGLAETQYF.

This clonotype showed up just a few times. J is TRBJ2-1 and V is TRBV5-1; TRBD2 is a possible D gene (7 bases). The germline V gene encodes CDR1 SGHRS and CDR2 YFSETQ. V was pared by 5 bases and J by 6 bases, with 15 bases between. This CDR3 spans 14 amino acids. The CDR3 loop is CASRRGGGANEQFF. The CDR3 DNA reads as TGCGCCAGCAGACGCGGAGGGGGGGCCAATGAGCAGTTCTTC.

V is TRBV10-2 and J is TRBJ2-7; a possible D gene is TRBD2 (6 bases). CDR3 length: 14 residues. The germline CDR1 and CDR2 sequences are WSHSY and SAAADI. V dropped 2 bases and J dropped 3 bases, with 11 bases sitting between them. In nucleotides, the CDR3 is TGCGCCAGCAGTGAGGGGGCGGGATTCTACGAGCAGTACTTC. It encodes CASSEGAGFYEQYF.

Turning to this clonotype: Mismatch with germline at one junction end may stem from a read error. The rearrangement uses TRBV11-2 and TRBJ2-5; D possibly corresponds to TRBD1 (6 bases). CDR3 length equals 12 residues. Germline CDR1 and CDR2: SGHAT and FQNNGV. CDR3 sequence (DNA): TGTGCCAGCAGCTTAGGACTGGGGGCAAGCTATTTC. Its protein is CASSLGLGASYF.

J is TRBJ2-7 and V is TRBV27; no clear D. The CDR3 extends over 13 amino acids. Germline CDR1 and CDR2: MNHEY and SMNVEV (reference sequence). Trimming pared 2 bases from V and 3 bases from J, leaving 8 bases between. CDR3 residues: CASSLREDYEQYF. For the CDR3, the DNA is TGTGCCAGCAGTTTAAGAGAAGACTACGAGCAGTACTTC.

CDR3 DNA: TGTGCCAGCAGCCCGACCCCGCGGTTCTCTGGGGCCAACGTCCTGACTTTC. Its translation is CASSPTPRFSGANVLTF. The gene calls are TRBV7-9 and TRBJ2-6; D is ambiguous. The V and J ends lost 5 bases and 0 bases respectively, with 14 bases between them. The CDR3 contains 17 residues. Germline CDR1 and CDR2: SEHNR and FQNEAQ (reference sequence).

The chain uses TRBV13 and TRBJ2-2; D is uncertain. This CDR3 contains 12 residues. Looked up from germline, CDR1 is PRHDT and CDR2 is FYEKMQ (reference sequence). Trimming took 4 bases from V and 8 from J, leaving 8 bases between them. This CDR3 reads CASSSVMGELFF. The CDR3, as DNA: TGTGCCAGCAGCTCCGTTATGGGGGAGCTGTTTTTT.

This clonotype has only a few counts. The gene calls are TRBV28 and TRBJ2-7, with 11 nucleotides matching TRBD2. Germline V gene lookup returns CDR1 MDHEN and CDR2 SYDVKM. The J segment lost 1 base and the V segment lost 6 bases, leaving 11 bases of the junction unmatched. The length of the CDR3 is 17 residues. CDR3 in amino acids: CASRFRVAGGISYEQYF. CDR3 coding DNA: TGTGCCAGCAGATTCCGAGTAGCGGGAGGGATTTCCTACGAGCAGTACTTC.

This sequence joins TRBV20-1 and TRBJ2-2; a weak D match, TRBD1 (5 bases). Germline assignment: CDR1 DFQATT and CDR2 SNEGSKA (reference sequence). The CDR3 sequence is 17 residues long. The V gene lost 0 bases and the J gene lost 1 base, with 15 bases spanning the gap. The CDR3 sequence is CSARDLGREMNTGELFF. The CDR3 DNA is TGCAGTGCTAGAGATCTGGGGCGCGAAATGAACACCGGGGAGCTGTTTTTT.

CDR3 nucleotides: TGTGCCAGCAGCCCGCGGCGGGACAACTATGGCTACACCTTC. Its protein product is CASSPRRDNYGYTF. This rearrangement joins TRBV7-9 to TRBJ1-2; the D gene is possibly TRBD1 (5 bases). The V gene's germline CDR1 is SEHNR and CDR2 FQNEAQ (reference sequence). The CDR3 runs to 14 residues. V shed 5 bases and J shed 2 bases, with 12 bases lying between them.